This T cell receptor (beta chain) was captured by sequencing in a study of T cell repertoires in cytomegalovirus infection. Background on the study: Public signatures in TCR beta pointed to CMV infection and matching HLA type. Overall study results and limits: The ex vivo response was dominated by HLA-C-restricted CMV-specific TCR beta clonotypes.

With 6 bases removed from V and 4 bases from J, the gap between germline ends came to 10 bases. From germline, CDR1 is MNHEY and CDR2 SVGAGI. The CDR3 runs to 13 residues. This clonotype has only a few counts. Antigen unknown. TCRdb independently ran MiXCR on the reads; one entry per CDR3 protein. The sample lists about 900,000 distinct CDR3 sequences, roughly 31% seen once, with 13% in the top ten. The genes are TRBV6-5 and TRBJ1-5; tentatively, D is TRBD1 (5 bases). The sample here was cultured CD8+ T cells from PBMCs, taken from culture after CMV antigen stimulation. The sequence came from a human donor in good health (CMV status not recorded). Some clones in this sample may be carry-over from other donors' samples. For the CDR3, the DNA is TGTGCCAGCAGGTCAGGGCTGAATCAGCCCCAGCATTTT. Amino acid sequence: CASRSGLNQPQHF.